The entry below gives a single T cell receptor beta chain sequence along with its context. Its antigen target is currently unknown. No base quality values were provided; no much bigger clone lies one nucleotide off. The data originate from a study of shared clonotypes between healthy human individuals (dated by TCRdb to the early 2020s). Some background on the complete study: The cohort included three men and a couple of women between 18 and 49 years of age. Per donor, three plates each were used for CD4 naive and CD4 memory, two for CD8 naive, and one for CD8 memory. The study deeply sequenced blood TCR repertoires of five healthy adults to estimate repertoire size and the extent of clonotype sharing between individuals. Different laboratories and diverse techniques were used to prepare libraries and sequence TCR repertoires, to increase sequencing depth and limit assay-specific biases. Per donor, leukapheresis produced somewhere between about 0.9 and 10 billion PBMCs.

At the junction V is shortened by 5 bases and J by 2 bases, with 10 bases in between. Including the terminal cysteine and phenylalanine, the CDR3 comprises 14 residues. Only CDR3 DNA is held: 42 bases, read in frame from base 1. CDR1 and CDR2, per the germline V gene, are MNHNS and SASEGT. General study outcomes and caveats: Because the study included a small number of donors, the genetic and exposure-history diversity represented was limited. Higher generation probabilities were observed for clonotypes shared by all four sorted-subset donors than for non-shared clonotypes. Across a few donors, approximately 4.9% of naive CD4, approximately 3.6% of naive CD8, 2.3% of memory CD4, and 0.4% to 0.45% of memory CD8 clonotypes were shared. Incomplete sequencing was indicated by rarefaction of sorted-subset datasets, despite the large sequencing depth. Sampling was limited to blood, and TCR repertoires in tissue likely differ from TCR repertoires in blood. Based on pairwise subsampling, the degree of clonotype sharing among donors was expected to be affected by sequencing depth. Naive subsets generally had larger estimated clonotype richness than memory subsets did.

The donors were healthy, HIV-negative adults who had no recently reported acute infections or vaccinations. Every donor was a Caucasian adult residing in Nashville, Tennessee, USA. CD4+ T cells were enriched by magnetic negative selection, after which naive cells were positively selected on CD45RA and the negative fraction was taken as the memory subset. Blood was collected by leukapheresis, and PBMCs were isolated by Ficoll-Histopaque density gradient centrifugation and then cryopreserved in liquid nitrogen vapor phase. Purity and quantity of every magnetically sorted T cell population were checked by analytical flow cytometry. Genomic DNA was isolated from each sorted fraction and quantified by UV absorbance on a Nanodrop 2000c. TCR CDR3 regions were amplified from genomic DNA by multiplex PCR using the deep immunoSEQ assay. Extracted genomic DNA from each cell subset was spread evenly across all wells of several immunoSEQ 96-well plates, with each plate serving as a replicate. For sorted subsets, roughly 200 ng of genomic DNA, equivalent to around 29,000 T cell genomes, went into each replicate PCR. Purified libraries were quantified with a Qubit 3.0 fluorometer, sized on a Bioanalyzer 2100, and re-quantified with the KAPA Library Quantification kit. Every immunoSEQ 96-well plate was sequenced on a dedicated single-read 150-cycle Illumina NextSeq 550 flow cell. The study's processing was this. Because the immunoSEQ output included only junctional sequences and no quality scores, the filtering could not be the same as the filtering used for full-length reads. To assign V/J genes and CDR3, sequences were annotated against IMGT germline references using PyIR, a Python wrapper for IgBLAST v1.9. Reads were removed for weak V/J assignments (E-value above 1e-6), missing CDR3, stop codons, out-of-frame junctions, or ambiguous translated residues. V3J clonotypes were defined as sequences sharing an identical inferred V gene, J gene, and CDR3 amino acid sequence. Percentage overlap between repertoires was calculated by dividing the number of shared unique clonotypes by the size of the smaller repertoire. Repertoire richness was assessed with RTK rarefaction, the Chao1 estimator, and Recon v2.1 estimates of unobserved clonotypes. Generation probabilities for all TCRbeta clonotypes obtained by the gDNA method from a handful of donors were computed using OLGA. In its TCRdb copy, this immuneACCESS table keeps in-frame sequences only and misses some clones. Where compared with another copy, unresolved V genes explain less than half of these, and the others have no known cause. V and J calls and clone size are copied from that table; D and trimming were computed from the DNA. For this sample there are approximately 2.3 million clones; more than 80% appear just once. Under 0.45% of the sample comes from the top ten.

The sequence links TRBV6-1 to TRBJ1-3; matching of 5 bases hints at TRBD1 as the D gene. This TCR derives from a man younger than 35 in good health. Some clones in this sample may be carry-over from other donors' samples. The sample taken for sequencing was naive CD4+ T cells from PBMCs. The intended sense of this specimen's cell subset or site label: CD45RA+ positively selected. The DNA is TGTGCCAGCAGTATAGGGGCTGCTGGAAACACCATATATTTT. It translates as CASSIGAAGNTIYF.